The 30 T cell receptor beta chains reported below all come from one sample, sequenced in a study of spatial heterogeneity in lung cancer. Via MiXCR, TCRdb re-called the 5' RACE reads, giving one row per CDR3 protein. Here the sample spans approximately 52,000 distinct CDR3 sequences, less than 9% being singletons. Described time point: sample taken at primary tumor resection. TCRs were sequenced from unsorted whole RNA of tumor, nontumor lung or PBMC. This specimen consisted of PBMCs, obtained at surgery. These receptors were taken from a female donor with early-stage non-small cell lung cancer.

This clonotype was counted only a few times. As DNA, the CDR3 is TGTGCCAGCAGTTACGCGACTAGCCCGTACAATGAGCAGTTCTTC. It yields the protein CASSYATSPYNEQFF. This sequence joins TRBV6-2 or TRBV6-3 and TRBJ2-1, with TRBD2 identical over 7 bases. Per germline, CDR1 MNHEY and CDR2 SVGEGT. The CDR3 is 15 residues long. V dropped 2 bases and J dropped 4; count of bases not matched to a gene: 5.

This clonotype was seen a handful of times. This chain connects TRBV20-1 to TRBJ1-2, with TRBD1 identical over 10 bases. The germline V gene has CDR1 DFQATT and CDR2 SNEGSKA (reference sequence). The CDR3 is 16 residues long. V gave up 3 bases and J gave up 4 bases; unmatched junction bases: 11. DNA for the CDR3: TGCAGTGCTAGCCCCATCGACAGGGGGCCTAGCTATGGCTACACCTTC. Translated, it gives CSASPIDRGPSYGYTF.

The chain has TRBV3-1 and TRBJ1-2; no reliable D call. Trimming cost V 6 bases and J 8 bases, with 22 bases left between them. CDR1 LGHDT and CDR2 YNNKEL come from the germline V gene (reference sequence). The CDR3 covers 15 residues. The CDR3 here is CASRSTGQAIGGYTF. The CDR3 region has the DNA TGTGCCAGCAGATCCACCGGGCAAGCTATTGGAGGCTACACCTTC.

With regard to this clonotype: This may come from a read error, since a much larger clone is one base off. This CDR3 is CASSQGLAWGAYSNQPQHF. Written as DNA, the CDR3 is TGCGCCAGCAGCCAAGGGCTGGCGTGGGGGGCATATAGCAATCAGCCCCAGCATTTT. The chain has TRBV4-1 and TRBJ1-5; D perhaps matches TRBD1 (6 bases). CDR3 size: 19 residues. CDR1 MGHRA and CDR2 YSYEKL come from the germline V gene. The germline V and J ends were trimmed by 1 base and 0 bases, with 19 bases remaining between them.

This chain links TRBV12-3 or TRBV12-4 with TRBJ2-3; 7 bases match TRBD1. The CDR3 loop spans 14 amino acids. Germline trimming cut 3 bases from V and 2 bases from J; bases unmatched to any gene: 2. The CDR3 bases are TGTGCCAGCAGTTTCACAGGGGTCACAGATACGCAGTATTTT. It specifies CASSFTGVTDTQYF.

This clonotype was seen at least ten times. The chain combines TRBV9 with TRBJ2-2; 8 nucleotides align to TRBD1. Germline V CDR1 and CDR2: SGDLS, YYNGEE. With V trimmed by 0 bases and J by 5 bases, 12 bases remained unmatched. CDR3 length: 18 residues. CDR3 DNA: TGTGCCAGCAGCGTAGGTTTGGGGACAGGAGGGATGACCGGGGAGCTGTTTTTT. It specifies CASSVGLGTGGMTGELFF. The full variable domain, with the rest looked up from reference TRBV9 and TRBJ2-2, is DSGVTQTPKHLITATGQRVTLRCSPRSGDLSVYWYQQSLDQGLQFLIQYYNGEERAKGNILERFSAQQFPDLHSELNLSSLELGDSALYFCASSVGLGTGGMTGELFFGEGSRLTVL.

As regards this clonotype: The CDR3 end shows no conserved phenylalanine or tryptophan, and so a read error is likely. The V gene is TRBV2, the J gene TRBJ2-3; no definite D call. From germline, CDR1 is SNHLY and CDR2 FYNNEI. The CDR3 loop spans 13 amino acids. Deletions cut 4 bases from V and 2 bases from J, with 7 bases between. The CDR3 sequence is CASSVSFTDTQYY. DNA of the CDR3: TGTGCCAGCAGTGTATCTTTCACAGATACGCAGTATTAT.

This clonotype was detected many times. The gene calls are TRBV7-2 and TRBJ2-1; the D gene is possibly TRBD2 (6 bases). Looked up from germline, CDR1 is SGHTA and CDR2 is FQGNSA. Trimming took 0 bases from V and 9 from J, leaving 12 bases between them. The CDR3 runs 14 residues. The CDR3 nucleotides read TGTGCCAGCAGCTTAGCGTGGCGGGGCGGTGAGCAGTTCTTC. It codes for CASSLAWRGGEQFF.

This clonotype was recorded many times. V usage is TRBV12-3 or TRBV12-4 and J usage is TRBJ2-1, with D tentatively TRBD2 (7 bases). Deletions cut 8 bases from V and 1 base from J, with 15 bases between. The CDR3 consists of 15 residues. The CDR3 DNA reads TGTGCCAGCGGCCACGGGGGGCCTTCCTACAATGAGCAGTTCTTC. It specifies CASGHGGPSYNEQFF.

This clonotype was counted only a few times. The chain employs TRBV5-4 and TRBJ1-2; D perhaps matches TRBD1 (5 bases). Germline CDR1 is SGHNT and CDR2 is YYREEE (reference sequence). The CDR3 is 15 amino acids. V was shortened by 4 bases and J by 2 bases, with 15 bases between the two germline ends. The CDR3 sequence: CASSTPGRQNYGYTF. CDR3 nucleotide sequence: TGTGCCAGCAGCACTCCGGGACGGCAGAACTATGGCTACACCTTC.

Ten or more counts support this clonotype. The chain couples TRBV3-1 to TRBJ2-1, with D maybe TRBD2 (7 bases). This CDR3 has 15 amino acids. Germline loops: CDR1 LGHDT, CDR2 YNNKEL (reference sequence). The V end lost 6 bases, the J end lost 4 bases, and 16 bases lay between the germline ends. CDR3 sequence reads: CASRLGGGVYNEQFF. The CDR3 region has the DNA TGTGCCAGCAGACTAGGGGGGGGCGTATACAATGAGCAGTTCTTC.

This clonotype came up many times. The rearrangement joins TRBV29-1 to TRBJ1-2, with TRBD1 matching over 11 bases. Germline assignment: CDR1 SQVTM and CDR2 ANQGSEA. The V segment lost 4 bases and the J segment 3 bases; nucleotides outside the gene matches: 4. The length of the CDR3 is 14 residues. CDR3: CSVARTGGDYGYTF. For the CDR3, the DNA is TGCAGCGTTGCGAGGACAGGGGGCGACTATGGCTACACCTTC.

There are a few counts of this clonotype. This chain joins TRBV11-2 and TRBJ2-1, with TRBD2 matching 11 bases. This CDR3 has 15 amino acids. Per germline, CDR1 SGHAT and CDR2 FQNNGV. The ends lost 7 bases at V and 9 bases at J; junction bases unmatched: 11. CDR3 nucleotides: TGTGCCAGCATCGTTCTAGCGGGGGGCCTAGGTGAGCAGTTCTTC. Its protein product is CASIVLAGGLGEQFF.

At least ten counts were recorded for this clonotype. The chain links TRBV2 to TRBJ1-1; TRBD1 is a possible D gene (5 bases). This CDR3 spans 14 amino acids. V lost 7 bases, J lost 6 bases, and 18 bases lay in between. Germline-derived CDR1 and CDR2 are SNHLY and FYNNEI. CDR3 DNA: TGTGCCAGCACCGCCCCTCCTCAGGGTGCTGAAGCTTTCTTT. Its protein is CASTAPPQGAEAFF.

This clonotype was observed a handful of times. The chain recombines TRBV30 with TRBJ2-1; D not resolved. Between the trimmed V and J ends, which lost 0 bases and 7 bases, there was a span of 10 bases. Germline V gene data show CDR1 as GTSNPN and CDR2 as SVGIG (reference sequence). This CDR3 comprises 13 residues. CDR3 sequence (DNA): TGTGCCTGGAGTGTGGACGCCGAGAATGAGCAGTTCTTC. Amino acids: CAWSVDAENEQFF.

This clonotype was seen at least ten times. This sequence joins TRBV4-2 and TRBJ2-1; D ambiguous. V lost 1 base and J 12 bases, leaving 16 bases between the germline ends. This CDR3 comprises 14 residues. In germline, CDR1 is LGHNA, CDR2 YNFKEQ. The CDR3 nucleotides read TGTGCCAGCAGCCAAGGTGACGCCGATCGGGCGCAGTTCTTC. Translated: CASSQGDADRAQFF.

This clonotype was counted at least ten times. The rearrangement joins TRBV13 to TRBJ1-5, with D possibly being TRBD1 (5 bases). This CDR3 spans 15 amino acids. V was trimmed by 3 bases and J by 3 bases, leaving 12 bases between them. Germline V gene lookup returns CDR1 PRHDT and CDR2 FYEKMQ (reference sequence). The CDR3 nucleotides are TGTGCCAGCAGCTTCCGCGGGGCCACCAATCAGCCCCAGCATTTT. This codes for CASSFRGATNQPQHF.

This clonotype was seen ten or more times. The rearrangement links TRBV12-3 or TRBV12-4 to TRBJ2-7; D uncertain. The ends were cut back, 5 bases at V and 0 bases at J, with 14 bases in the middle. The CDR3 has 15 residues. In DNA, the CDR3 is TGTGCCAGCAGTCCGTCGGGTAGTAGCTCCTACGAGCAGTACTTC. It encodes CASSPSGSSSYEQYF.

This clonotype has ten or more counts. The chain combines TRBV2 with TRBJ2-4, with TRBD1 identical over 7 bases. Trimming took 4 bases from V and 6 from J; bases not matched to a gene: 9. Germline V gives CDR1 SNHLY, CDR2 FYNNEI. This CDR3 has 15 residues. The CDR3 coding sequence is TGTGCCAGCAGTGCCCCGGGACAGAGTCTAAACATTCAGTACTTC. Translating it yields CASSAPGQSLNIQYF.

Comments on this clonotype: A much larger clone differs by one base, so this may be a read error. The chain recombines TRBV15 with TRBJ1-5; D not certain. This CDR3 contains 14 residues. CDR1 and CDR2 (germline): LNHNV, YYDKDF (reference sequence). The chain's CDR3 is CVTSQDSPKEPQHF. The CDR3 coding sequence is TGTGTCACCAGCCAAGACTCGCCAAAGGAGCCCCAGCATTTT.

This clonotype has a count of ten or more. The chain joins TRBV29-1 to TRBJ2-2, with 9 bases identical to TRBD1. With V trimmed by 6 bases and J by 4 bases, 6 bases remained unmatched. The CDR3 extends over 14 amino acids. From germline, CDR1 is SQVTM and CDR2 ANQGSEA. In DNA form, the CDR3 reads TGCAGCGTGGGACAGGGCCTGAGCACCGGGGAGCTGTTTTTT. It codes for CSVGQGLSTGELFF.

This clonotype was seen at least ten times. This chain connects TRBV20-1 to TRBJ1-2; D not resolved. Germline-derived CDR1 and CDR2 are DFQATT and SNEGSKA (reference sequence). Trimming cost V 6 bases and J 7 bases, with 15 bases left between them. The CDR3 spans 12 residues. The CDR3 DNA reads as TGCAGTGCGCTGACCAGAGTGCGTGGCTACACCTTC. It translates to CSALTRVRGYTF.

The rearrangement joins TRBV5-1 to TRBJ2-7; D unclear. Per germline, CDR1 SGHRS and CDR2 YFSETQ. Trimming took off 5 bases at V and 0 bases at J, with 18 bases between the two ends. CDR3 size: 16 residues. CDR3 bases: TGCGCCAGCAGTTTCCTCCCGACGGAGAGCTCCTACGAGCAGTACTTC. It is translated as CASSFLPTESSYEQYF.

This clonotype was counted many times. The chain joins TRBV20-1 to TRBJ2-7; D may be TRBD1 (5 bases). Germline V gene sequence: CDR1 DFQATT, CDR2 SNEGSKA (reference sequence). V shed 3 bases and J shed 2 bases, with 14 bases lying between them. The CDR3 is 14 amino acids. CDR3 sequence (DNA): TGCAGTGCTAGCGCTTCAGGGCGTCCCTACGAGCAGTACTTC. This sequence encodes CSASASGRPYEQYF.

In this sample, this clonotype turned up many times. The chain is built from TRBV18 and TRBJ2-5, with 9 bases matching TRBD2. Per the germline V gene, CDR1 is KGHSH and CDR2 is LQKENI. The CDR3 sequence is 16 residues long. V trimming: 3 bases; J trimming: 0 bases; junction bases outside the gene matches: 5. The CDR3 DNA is TGTGCCAGCTCACCGACTAGCGGTTGGTACCAAGAGACCCAGTACTTC. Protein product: CASSPTSGWYQETQYF.

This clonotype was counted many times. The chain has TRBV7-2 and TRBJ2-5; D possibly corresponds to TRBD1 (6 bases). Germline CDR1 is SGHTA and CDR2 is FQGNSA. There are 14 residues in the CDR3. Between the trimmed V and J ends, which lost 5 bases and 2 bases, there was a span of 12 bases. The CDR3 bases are TGTGCCAGCAGCCTCCCGGGACAACAAGAGACCCAGTACTTC. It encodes CASSLPGQQETQYF.

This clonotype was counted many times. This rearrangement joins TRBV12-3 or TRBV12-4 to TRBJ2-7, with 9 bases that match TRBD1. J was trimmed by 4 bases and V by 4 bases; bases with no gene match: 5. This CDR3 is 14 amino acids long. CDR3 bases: TGTGCCAGCAGTTCCGGGACAGGGTGGTACGAGCAGTACTTC. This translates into CASSSGTGWYEQYF.

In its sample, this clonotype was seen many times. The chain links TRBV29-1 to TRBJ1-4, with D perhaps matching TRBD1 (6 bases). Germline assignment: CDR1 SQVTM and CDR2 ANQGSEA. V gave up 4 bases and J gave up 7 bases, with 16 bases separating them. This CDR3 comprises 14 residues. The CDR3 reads CSVGTGLWGEKLFF. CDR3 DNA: TGCAGCGTTGGTACAGGGCTTTGGGGTGAAAAACTGTTTTTT.

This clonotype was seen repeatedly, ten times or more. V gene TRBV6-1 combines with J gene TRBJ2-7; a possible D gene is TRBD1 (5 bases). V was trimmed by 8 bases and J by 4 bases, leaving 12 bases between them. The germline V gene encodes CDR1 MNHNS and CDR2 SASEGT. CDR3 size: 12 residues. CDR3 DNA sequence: TGTGCCAGCGCGTACCAGGGTTACGAGCAGTACTTC. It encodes CASAYQGYEQYF.

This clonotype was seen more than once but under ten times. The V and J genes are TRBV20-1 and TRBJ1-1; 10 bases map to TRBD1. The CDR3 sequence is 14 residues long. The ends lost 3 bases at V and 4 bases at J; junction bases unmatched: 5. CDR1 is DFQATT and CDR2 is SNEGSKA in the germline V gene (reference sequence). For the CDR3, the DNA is TGCAGTGCTAGGTGGGACAGGGGAACCACTGAAGCTTTCTTT. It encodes CSARWDRGTTEAFF.